The clone carrying this T cell receptor beta chain showed up just a few times. Its matching antigen is unknown. The sample belongs to a study of beta chain features in type 1 diabetes. General study findings and limits: The cDNA sequencing approach could over-represent high-TCR-expressing cells. Shortening of TCRB CDR3s, moderate but significant, appeared in all four CD4+ subsets of Type 1 diabetes patients.

Expressed TCRB transcripts were sequenced because the isolated RNA had all been reverse transcribed beforehand. Sequenced by immunoSEQ multiplex PCR; TCRdb stores in-frame clones only, minus some. The sample records nearly 700,000 clones, around 15% being singletons. Trimming shortened V by 10 bases and J by 1 base, and 16 bases separated the two germline ends. From germline, CDR1 is ENHRY and CDR2 SYGVKD. The CDR3 has 14 amino acids. The sequenced sample consisted of naive CD4+ T cells from blood. The chain is built from TRBV10-3 and TRBJ1-1; a possible D gene is TRBD1 (6 bases). This sequence originates from a man younger than 35 with type 1 diabetes. The DNA of the CDR3 is TGTGCCACCCTCCCACAGGGTGAGAACACTGAAGCTTTCTTT. Residues: CATLPQGENTEAFF.